The 32 T cell receptor beta chains given below trace back to one sample, sequenced in a study of blood T cell repertoires in COVID-19. TCRdb keeps only in-frame clones here, not all; method: immunoSEQ multiplex PCR. The sample has about 92,000 clones, around 88% seen once. Sequenced input: peripheral blood. Receptors originate from a woman aged 60-75 years with COVID-19, enrolled during active disease.

The chain couples TRBV5-6 to TRBJ1-1; the D is unclear. V was shortened by 7 bases and J by 6 bases, with 10 bases between the two germline ends. The germline V gene has CDR1 SGHDT and CDR2 YYEEEE. The CDR3 consists of 11 residues. Written as DNA, the CDR3 is TGTGCCAGCCGGGGTACAGCTGAAGCTTTCTTT. Its translation: CASRGTAEAFF.

The chain combines TRBV27 with TRBJ1-1; TRBD1 might be the D (6 bases). V lost 7 bases and J lost 8, with 17 bases in between. CDR3 length: 13 amino acids. Germline V gives CDR1 MNHEY, CDR2 SMNVEV (reference sequence). The CDR3 loop reads CASTTPGGREAFF. As DNA, the CDR3 is TGTGCCAGCACCACCCCGGGGGGCCGAGAAGCTTTCTTT.

As DNA, the CDR3 is TGTGCCAGCAGTTCCAACACTGGGGGGGCGGGCTATGGCTACACCTTC. This translates into CASSSNTGGAGYGYTF. This sequence joins TRBV27 and TRBJ1-2; a weak D match, TRBD1 (6 bases). Trimming took off 4 bases at V and 4 bases at J, with 19 bases between the two ends. The CDR3 contains 16 residues. Germline assignment: CDR1 MNHEY and CDR2 SMNVEV (reference sequence).

This clone was seen a few times. The rearrangement uses TRBV27 and TRBJ1-4, with 7 bases matching TRBD1. The CDR3 is made up of 14 amino acids. Per the germline V gene, CDR1 is MNHEY and CDR2 is SMNVEV (reference sequence). The V and J ends lost 7 bases and 8 bases, in that order; junction bases with no gene match: 10. In DNA form, the CDR3 reads TGTGCCAGCACCCCATTGACAGGGTACGAAAAACTGTTTTTT. The encoded protein is CASTPLTGYEKLFF.

The chain employs TRBV7-2 and TRBJ1-1; 7 bases line up with TRBD1. Unmatched junction bases numbered 10, after V lost 5 bases and J lost 7 bases. The CDR3 covers 14 residues. Germline loops: CDR1 SGHTA, CDR2 FQGNSA. The CDR3 region has the DNA TGTGCCAGCAGCGTACGACAGGGTGCACTTGAAGCTTTCTTT. It translates to CASSVRQGALEAFF.

V gene TRBV6-5 combines with J gene TRBJ1-6; weak D call: TRBD1 (6 bases). Germline loops: CDR1 MNHEY, CDR2 SVGAGI. Trimming shortened V by 6 bases and J by 12 bases, and 15 bases separated the two germline ends. The CDR3 covers 13 residues. CDR3 DNA sequence: TGTGCCAGCAGCCCCGACAGGCCCAAACCCCTCCACTTT. This gives the protein CASSPDRPKPLHF.

The V call is TRBV9, the J call TRBJ2-1, with a weak D call TRBD2 (6 bases). The CDR3 extends over 15 amino acids. Deletions cut 2 bases from V and 3 bases from J, with 12 bases between. Germline V gene sequence: CDR1 SGDLS, CDR2 YYNGEE. The CDR3 here is CASSVRDFVYNEQFF. CDR3 sequence (DNA): TGTGCCAGCAGCGTCCGGGACTTTGTCTACAATGAGCAGTTCTTC.

The V call is TRBV7-6, the J call TRBJ1-3, with a possible D match to TRBD1 (6 bases). The V and J ends lost 5 bases and 0 bases respectively, with 11 bases between them. This CDR3 has 15 residues. Germline-derived CDR1 and CDR2 are SGHVS and FNYEAQ. CDR3 in amino acids: CASSPRGSSGNTIYF. The CDR3 DNA reads as TGTGCCAGCAGCCCCAGGGGCAGCTCTGGAAACACCATATATTTT.

The chain links TRBV28 to TRBJ1-2; D unresolved. The CDR3 extends over 15 amino acids. Trimming stripped 5 bases from V and 4 bases from J, with 17 bases between. The germline CDR1 and CDR2 sequences are MDHEN and SYDVKM. The CDR3 DNA is TGTGCCAGCAGTCAAACACGGGTGATTGTCTATGGCTACACCTTC. Protein: CASSQTRVIVYGYTF.

V is TRBV18 and J is TRBJ2-7; D possibly corresponds to TRBD1 (6 bases). Trimming removed 4 bases at V and 3 bases at J, with 13 bases between. The V gene's germline CDR1 is KGHSH and CDR2 LQKENI. The CDR3 sequence is 14 residues long. The DNA for the CDR3 is TGTGCCAGCTCACTTCGGGACACCCACTACGAGCAGTACTTC. It specifies CASSLRDTHYEQYF.

The chain combines TRBV18 with TRBJ1-4, with a tentative D call TRBD1 (5 bases). V was shortened by 3 bases and J by 8 bases, with 13 bases between the two germline ends. The CDR3 is 14 residues long. Germline values: CDR1 KGHSH, CDR2 LQKENI. The CDR3 loop is CASSPGPTGEKLFF. The CDR3 coding sequence is TGTGCCAGCTCACCGGGGCCGACTGGGGAAAAACTGTTTTTT. The full variable domain, its missing parts supplied by reference TRBV18 and TRBJ1-4, is NAGVMQNPRHLVRRRGQEARLRCSPMKGHSHVYWYRQLPEEGLKFMVYLQKENIIDESGMPKERFSAEFPKEGPSILRIQQVVRGDSAAYFCASSPGPTGEKLFFGSGTQLSVL.

The chain is built from TRBV28 and TRBJ1-3; D possibly corresponds to TRBD1 (5 bases). The V end was cut by 2 bases, the J end by 4 bases, with 9 bases between. This CDR3 has 14 residues. The germline V gene has CDR1 MDHEN and CDR2 SYDVKM. This chain's CDR3 is CASSLDRAGNTIYF. In DNA form, the CDR3 reads TGTGCCAGCAGTTTAGACAGAGCAGGAAACACCATATATTTT.

The V gene is TRBV5-1, the J gene TRBJ2-5, with 7 bases aligning to TRBD2. Germline values: CDR1 SGHRS, CDR2 YFSETQ. With V trimmed by 4 bases and J by 5 bases, 8 bases remained unmatched. The CDR3 runs 14 residues. CDR3 sequence (DNA): TGCGCCAGCAGCGCCGCAACCGGGGGGGAGACCCAGTACTTC. It yields the protein CASSAATGGETQYF.

The V call is TRBV12-5, the J call TRBJ1-2, with 12 bases lining up with TRBD1. After removal of 0 bases from V and 7 bases from J, the junction contained 6 bases not matched to a gene. CDR3 length equals 16 residues. Germline CDR1 and CDR2: LGHNT and FRNRAP. CDR3 sequence reads: CASGLVRGQGAGGYTF. The CDR3 nucleotides are TGTGCTAGTGGTTTGGTACGGGGACAGGGGGCCGGTGGCTACACCTTC. Drawing the rest from reference TRBV12-5 and TRBJ1-2, the complete variable domain is DARVTQTPRHKVTEMGQEVTMRCQPILGHNTVFWYRQTMMQGLELLAYFRNRAPLDDSGMPKDRFSAEMPDATLATLKIQPSEPRDSAVYFCASGLVRGQGAGGYTFGSGTRLTVV.

V and J are TRBV28 and TRBJ2-1; D may be TRBD1 (5 bases). The CDR3 covers 16 residues. With 5 bases removed from V and 0 bases from J, the gap between germline ends came to 14 bases. The germline V gene encodes CDR1 MDHEN and CDR2 SYDVKM. This chain's CDR3 is CASSVPQGSSYNEQFF. For the CDR3, the DNA is TGTGCCAGCAGTGTACCTCAGGGATCCTCCTACAATGAGCAGTTCTTC.

This chain connects TRBV5-1 to TRBJ2-3, with D possibly TRBD2 on 6 matching bases. This CDR3 contains 16 residues. V lost 1 base and J lost 3, with 15 bases in between. CDR1 and CDR2 (germline): SGHRS, YFSETQ. CDR3 residues: CASSLPGTATTDTQYF. The DNA of the CDR3 is TGCGCCAGCAGCTTGCCTGGGACTGCTACTACAGATACGCAGTATTTT.

This clone was seen just once. The chain combines TRBV9 with TRBJ1-5; D gene uncertain. Trimming cost V 3 bases and J 7 bases, with 11 bases left between them. The CDR3 has 13 residues. The germline CDR1 and CDR2 sequences are SGDLS and YYNGEE. In nucleotides, the CDR3 is TGTGCCAGCAGCGCCCGCGGTCGGCAGCCCCAGCATTTT. It translates to CASSARGRQPQHF.

With respect to this clone: The same CDR3 is also encoded by other DNA sequences in this sample. The genes are TRBV5-1 and TRBJ2-3; 13 nucleotides agree with TRBD2. Per germline, CDR1 SGHRS and CDR2 YFSETQ. V shed 0 bases, J shed 5 bases, and the junction held 0 bases outside the gene matches. This CDR3 is 15 amino acids long. CDR3 sequence: CASSLGTSGGDTQYF. The CDR3 DNA follows: TGCGCCAGCAGCTTGGGGACTAGCGGGGGAGATACGCAGTATTTT.

This chain links TRBV5-1 with TRBJ1-1, with no clear D. CDR1 and CDR2 (germline): SGHRS, YFSETQ. Trimming cost V 0 bases and J 4 bases, with 10 bases left between them. There are 14 residues in the CDR3. The CDR3 DNA reads TGCGCCAGCAGCTTGGGGCCTCCGGGCACTGAAGCTTTCTTT. Its translation is CASSLGPPGTEAFF.

The chain links TRBV19 to TRBJ2-3, with D perhaps TRBD2 (5 bases). V lost 1 base to trimming and J lost 2 bases, with 10 bases between them. Germline V gene lookup returns CDR1 LNHDA and CDR2 SQIVND (reference sequence). The CDR3 totals 15 residues. This CDR3 reads CASSIGEGNTDTQYF. The CDR3 nucleotides are TGTGCCAGTAGTATAGGTGAGGGAAACACAGATACGCAGTATTTT.

CDR3 nucleotide sequence: TGTGCCAGCAGTTACTCGGACAGGAGGGATGGCTACACCTTC. Translation: CASSYSDRRDGYTF. The chain combines TRBV6-2 or TRBV6-3 with TRBJ1-2; 7 nucleotides align to TRBD1. V shed 0 bases and J 6 bases; nucleotides not matched to a gene: 4. CDR1 is MNHEY and CDR2 is SVGEGT in the germline V gene. This CDR3 spans 14 amino acids.

The V call is TRBV18, the J call TRBJ1-5, with D possibly being TRBD1 (5 bases). Germline values: CDR1 KGHSH, CDR2 LQKENI. Trimming shortened V by 3 bases and J by 5 bases, and 11 bases separated the two germline ends. There are 14 residues in the CDR3. CDR3 DNA: TGTGCCAGCTCACCTTCTCCGGGGGATCAGCCCCAGCATTTT. Translated: CASSPSPGDQPQHF.

This chain uses TRBV5-1 with TRBJ1-3, with TRBD1 as a possible D gene (5 bases). Germline V lookup: CDR1 SGHRS, CDR2 YFSETQ. CDR3 length equals 15 residues. Trimming left V 4 bases short and J 4 bases short, with 15 bases between. The CDR3 loop reads CASSVGRGEGNTIYF. CDR3 in DNA: TGCGCCAGCAGCGTGGGACGGGGAGAGGGAAACACCATATATTTT.

This clone was found a few times. The chain has TRBV11-2 and TRBJ2-7, with TRBD1 matching 7 bases. After removal of 0 bases from V and 6 bases from J, the junction contained 8 bases not matched to a gene. The CDR3 covers 15 residues. The germline CDR1 and CDR2 sequences are SGHAT and FQNNGV. CDR3 coding DNA: TGTGCCAGCAGCTTAGATCACAGGGGATTAGGCGAGCAGTACTTC. It encodes CASSLDHRGLGEQYF.

Written as DNA, the CDR3 is TGTGCCAGTCAAACAAGGGAGGCCGGGGAGCTGTTTTTT. This translates into CASQTREAGELFF. The V call is TRBV6-5, the J call TRBJ2-2; D might be TRBD2 (6 bases). The CDR3 is made up of 13 amino acids. Germline CDR1 and CDR2: MNHEY and SVGAGI. V gave up 9 bases and J gave up 6 bases, with 14 bases separating them.

This chain connects TRBV6-6 to TRBJ1-1, with D possibly TRBD1 on 5 matching bases. V was trimmed by 8 bases and J by 3 bases, leaving 13 bases between them. Germline CDR1 and CDR2: MNHNY and SVGAGI (reference sequence). The CDR3 runs 13 residues. CDR3 amino acids: CASWRDGYTEAFF. The CDR3 bases are TGTGCCAGCTGGCGGGACGGGTACACTGAAGCTTTCTTT.

V and J are TRBV7-9 and TRBJ1-5, with 7 positions matching TRBD1. Unmatched junction bases numbered 3, after V lost 2 bases and J lost 5 bases. CDR3 length: 14 amino acids. Germline loops: CDR1 SEHNR, CDR2 FQNEAQ (reference sequence). DNA for the CDR3: TGTGCCAGCAGCTTACCGCAGGGGGATCAGCCCCAGCATTTT. Translated, it gives CASSLPQGDQPQHF.

This sequence joins TRBV5-1 and TRBJ1-1, with D uncertain. V was pared by 2 bases and J by 5 bases, with 10 bases between. Germline V CDR1 and CDR2: SGHRS, YFSETQ. The CDR3 contains 13 residues. CDR3 DNA sequence: TGCGCCAGCAGCTTAGCGGGATGGACTGAAGCTTTCTTT. It yields the protein CASSLAGWTEAFF.

This clone was detected only a few times. The gene calls are TRBV19 and TRBJ1-6, with TRBD1 identical over 7 bases. The length of the CDR3 is 15 residues. The V gene end was trimmed by 5 bases and the J gene end by 12 bases; junction bases not matched to a gene: 13. Germline CDR1 LNHDA, CDR2 SQIVND (reference sequence). CDR3 protein: CASSSPFTGEGPLHF. The DNA of the CDR3 is TGTGCCAGTAGTTCCCCCTTCACAGGGGAAGGACCCCTCCACTTT.

The V and J genes are TRBV28 and TRBJ2-7; perhaps TRBD1 as D (5 bases). Germline values: CDR1 MDHEN, CDR2 SYDVKM. The length of the CDR3 is 15 residues. The germline V and J ends were trimmed by 6 bases and 5 bases, with 20 bases remaining between them. The CDR3 reads CASRPAGAGPHEQYF. The CDR3 DNA follows: TGTGCCAGCAGGCCGGCTGGGGCAGGGCCCCACGAGCAGTACTTC.

The chain uses TRBV5-6 and TRBJ2-7, with D maybe TRBD2 (6 bases). CDR1 and CDR2 (germline): SGHDT, YYEEEE. The V and J ends lost 1 base and 2 bases respectively, with 22 bases between them. CDR3 length: 18 amino acids. In DNA form, the CDR3 reads TGTGCCAGCAGCTTGTTTGGGCGACGCACGGGGGTTCCCTACGAGCAGTACTTC. Translated: CASSLFGRRTGVPYEQYF. Drawing the rest from reference TRBV5-6 and TRBJ2-7, the complete variable domain is DAGVTQSPTHLIKTRGQQVTLRCSPKSGHDTVSWYQQALGQGPQFIFQYYEEEERQRGNFPDRFSGHQFPNYSSELNVNALLLGDSALYLCASSLFGRRTGVPYEQYFGPGTRLTVT.

Written as DNA, the CDR3 is TGTGCCTGGAGTGTTATGGGGGGCTATGGCTACACCTTC. Protein: CAWSVMGGYGYTF. The chain is built from TRBV30 and TRBJ1-2, with D possibly being TRBD1 (5 bases). Trimming shortened V by 0 bases and J by 4 bases, and 9 bases separated the two germline ends. The CDR3 is 13 residues long. CDR1 and CDR2 from the germline V gene are GTSNPN and SVGIG (reference sequence).